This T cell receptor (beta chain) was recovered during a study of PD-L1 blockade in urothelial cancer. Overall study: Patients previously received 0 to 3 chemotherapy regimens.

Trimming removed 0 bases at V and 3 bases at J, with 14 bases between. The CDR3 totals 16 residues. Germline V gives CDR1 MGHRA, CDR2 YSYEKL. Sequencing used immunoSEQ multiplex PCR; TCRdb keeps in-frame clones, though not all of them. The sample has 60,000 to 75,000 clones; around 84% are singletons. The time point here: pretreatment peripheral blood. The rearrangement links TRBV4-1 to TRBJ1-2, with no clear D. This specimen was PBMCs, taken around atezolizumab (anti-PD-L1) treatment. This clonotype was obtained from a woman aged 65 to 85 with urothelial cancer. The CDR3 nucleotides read TGCGCCAGCAGCCAAGATATCGCGGGGTTAGACTATGGCTACACCTTC. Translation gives CASSQDIAGLDYGYTF.